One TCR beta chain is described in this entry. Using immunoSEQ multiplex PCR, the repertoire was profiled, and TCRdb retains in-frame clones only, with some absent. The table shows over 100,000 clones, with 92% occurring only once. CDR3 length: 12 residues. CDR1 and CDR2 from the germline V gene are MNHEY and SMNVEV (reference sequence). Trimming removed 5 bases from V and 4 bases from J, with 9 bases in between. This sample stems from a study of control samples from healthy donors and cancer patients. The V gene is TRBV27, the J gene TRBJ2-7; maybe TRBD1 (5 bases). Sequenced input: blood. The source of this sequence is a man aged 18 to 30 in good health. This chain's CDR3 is CASSPKGYEQYF. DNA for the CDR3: TGTGCCAGCAGTCCAAAGGGGTACGAGCAGTACTTC.